The next 14 T cell receptor beta chains were all read from a single sample in a study of blood T cell repertoires in COVID-19. The table came from immunoSEQ multiplex PCR; TCRdb's copy has only in-frame clones and leaves some out. The sample includes about 140,000 clones, 87% of them seen just once. The sample taken for sequencing was peripheral blood. The receptors were gathered from a woman between 50 and 59 years old with acute or convalescent COVID-19.

This clone showed up just once. The genes are TRBV10-1 and TRBJ2-1; the match to TRBD1 covers 7 bases. V lost 0 bases, J lost 12 bases, and 5 bases stayed unmatched. The CDR3 runs to 13 residues. CDR1 and CDR2 (germline): WNHNN, SYGVQD (reference sequence). DNA for the CDR3: TGCGCCAGCAGTGAGTCGACAGGGTTGTGGCAGTTCTTC. It specifies CASSESTGLWQFF.

The chain combines TRBV5-1 with TRBJ1-2; D possibly corresponds to TRBD1 (6 bases). This CDR3 spans 15 amino acids. The V gene lost 1 base and the J gene lost 5 bases, with 15 bases spanning the gap. Germline values: CDR1 SGHRS, CDR2 YFSETQ. The CDR3 DNA reads as TGCGCCAGCAGCTTGTGGGGGGGCCAGGATTATGGCTACACCTTC. This encodes CASSLWGGQDYGYTF.

The chain combines TRBV6-5 with TRBJ1-1; maybe TRBD1 (6 bases). Trimming took 6 bases from V and 0 from J, leaving 14 bases between them. The CDR3 runs to 15 residues. CDR1 is MNHEY, CDR2 SVGAGI, per germline. CDR3 in DNA: TGTGCCAGCAGGGATGAAGGACAGATGAACACTGAAGCTTTCTTT. It codes for CASRDEGQMNTEAFF.

The genes are TRBV11-2 and TRBJ2-7; 8 nucleotides match TRBD2. The CDR3 has 14 amino acids. Germline CDR1 and CDR2: SGHAT and FQNNGV. V shed 5 bases and J 4 bases; nucleotides not matched to a gene: 7. The CDR3 is CASSQSGRLYEQYF. The CDR3 region has the DNA TGTGCCAGCAGCCAGAGCGGGAGATTGTACGAGCAGTACTTC.

This clone has just one count. The rearrangement joins TRBV20-1 to TRBJ1-2; maybe TRBD1 (5 bases). The germline gives CDR1 DFQATT, CDR2 SNEGSKA (reference sequence). Trimming took off 5 bases at V and 5 bases at J, with 9 bases between the two ends. The CDR3 runs to 11 residues. The CDR3 is CSAYQGYGYTF. CDR3 sequence (DNA): TGCAGTGCTTACCAGGGTTATGGCTACACCTTC.

The chain joins TRBV10-3 to TRBJ2-7; 8 bases fit TRBD1. The germline CDR1 and CDR2 sequences are ENHRY and SYGVKD. The CDR3 consists of 13 residues. The ends lost 5 bases at V and 5 bases at J; junction bases unmatched: 5. Here the CDR3 DNA reads TGTGCCATCAGTCCGGGACAGGCCCACGAGCAGTACTTC. Protein sequence: CAISPGQAHEQYF.

V and J are TRBV5-1 and TRBJ1-2, with TRBD1 identical over 7 bases. This CDR3 contains 14 residues. Per the germline V gene, CDR1 is SGHRS and CDR2 is YFSETQ. Germline trimming cut 4 bases from V and 0 bases from J; bases unmatched to any gene: 3. DNA for the CDR3: TGCGCCAGCAGCACACAGGGGCCTAACTATGGCTACACCTTC. This gives the protein CASSTQGPNYGYTF.

The chain uses TRBV7-9 and TRBJ1-5; D is possibly TRBD1 (5 bases). CDR3 size: 12 residues. Trimming cost V 6 bases and J 9 bases, with 12 bases left between them. Germline values: CDR1 SEHNR, CDR2 FQNEAQ (reference sequence). In nucleotides, the CDR3 is TGTGCCAGCAGAGGGGACGGGGGGCCCCAGCATTTT. It encodes CASRGDGGPQHF.

The chain carries TRBV7-2 and TRBJ2-3, with TRBD2 identical over 9 bases. The V gene's germline CDR1 is SGHTA and CDR2 FQGNSA. Trimming cost V 4 bases and J 1 base; bases outside gene matches: 6. The CDR3 sequence is 16 residues long. DNA for the CDR3: TGTGCCAGCAGCTCCCGGCTAGCGGGGCGCACAGATACGCAGTATTTT. This sequence encodes CASSSRLAGRTDTQYF.

The rearrangement joins TRBV6-1 to TRBJ1-2; 12 bases fit TRBD1. The CDR3 contains 16 residues. V was clipped by 4 bases and J by 4 bases; unmatched bases: 7. Germline V gene data show CDR1 as MNHNS and CDR2 as SASEGT. The CDR3 nucleotides read TGTGCCAGCAGTGCCGGAGGGGACAGGGGGCCCTATGGCTACACCTTC. Amino acids: CASSAGGDRGPYGYTF.

The chain has TRBV7-2 and TRBJ2-7; tentative D call: TRBD2 (6 bases). V lost 3 bases to trimming and J lost 3 bases, with 9 bases between them. This CDR3 has 13 residues. Germline loops: CDR1 SGHTA, CDR2 FQGNSA. The CDR3 region is CASSFSGGYEQYF. The CDR3 nucleotides are TGTGCCAGCAGCTTTAGCGGAGGCTACGAGCAGTACTTC.

The chain joins TRBV24-1 to TRBJ1-1; 8 bases match TRBD1. After removal of 4 bases from V and 4 bases from J, the junction contained 4 bases not matched to a gene. Germline values: CDR1 KGHDR, CDR2 SFDVKD. This CDR3 is 14 amino acids long. The CDR3 region has the DNA TGTGCCACCAGTGACCGACAGGGGAGCACTGAAGCTTTCTTT. Amino acid sequence: CATSDRQGSTEAFF.

The genes are TRBV27 and TRBJ2-7, with D maybe TRBD1 (5 bases). Trimming cost V 2 bases and J 7 bases, with 15 bases left between them. CDR3 length equals 14 residues. Germline CDR1 MNHEY, CDR2 SMNVEV (reference sequence). The CDR3 region has the DNA TGTGCCAGCAGTTTAGGCTTCAGGGTGGGGGAGCAGTACTTC. Its protein product is CASSLGFRVGEQYF.

The rearrangement uses TRBV19 and TRBJ2-3, with 7 nucleotides matching TRBD2. The ends lost 3 bases at V and 4 bases at J; junction bases unmatched: 7. Germline loops: CDR1 LNHDA, CDR2 SQIVND (reference sequence). This CDR3 is built from 15 residues. CDR3 amino acids: CASSMFAGEADTQYF. CDR3 sequence (DNA): TGTGCCAGTAGTATGTTTGCGGGAGAAGCAGATACGCAGTATTTT.